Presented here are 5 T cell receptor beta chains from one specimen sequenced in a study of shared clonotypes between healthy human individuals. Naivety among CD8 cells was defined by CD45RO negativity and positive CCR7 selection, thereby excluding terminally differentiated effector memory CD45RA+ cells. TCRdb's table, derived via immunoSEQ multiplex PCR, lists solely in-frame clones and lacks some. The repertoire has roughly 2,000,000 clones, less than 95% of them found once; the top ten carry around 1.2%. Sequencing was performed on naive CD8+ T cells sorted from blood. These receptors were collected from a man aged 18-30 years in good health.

The CDR3 region is CASSELAETYEQYF. As DNA, the CDR3 is TGCGCCAGCAGTGAGTTAGCGGAAACCTACGAGCAGTACTTC. The chain couples TRBV10-2 to TRBJ2-7; a possible D gene is TRBD2 (6 bases). CDR1 and CDR2 from the germline V gene are WSHSY and SAAADI. Between the trimmed V and J ends, which lost 1 base and 2 bases, there was a span of 9 bases. This CDR3 is 14 amino acids long.

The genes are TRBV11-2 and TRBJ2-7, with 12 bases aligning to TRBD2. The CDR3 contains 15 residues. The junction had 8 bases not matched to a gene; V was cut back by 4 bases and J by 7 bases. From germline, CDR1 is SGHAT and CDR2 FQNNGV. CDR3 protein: CASSWTSGTPEEQYF. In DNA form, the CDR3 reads TGTGCCAGCAGCTGGACTAGCGGGACCCCTGAGGAGCAGTACTTC. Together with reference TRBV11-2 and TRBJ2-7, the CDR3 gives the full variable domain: EAGVAQSPRYKIIEKRQSVAFWCNPISGHATLYWYQQILGQGPKLLIQFQNNGVVDDSQLPKDRFSAERLKGVDSTLKIQPAKLEDSAVYLCASSWTSGTPEEQYFGPGTRLTVT.

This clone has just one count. The CDR3 here is CASSLNPAGQTYEQYF. The CDR3, as DNA: TGTGCCAGCAGTTTAAACCCGGCAGGGCAGACCTACGAGCAGTACTTC. The gene calls are TRBV28 and TRBJ2-7; TRBD1 might be the D (5 bases). V was pared by 2 bases and J by 2 bases, with 16 bases between. The V gene's germline CDR1 is MDHEN and CDR2 SYDVKM. CDR3 length equals 16 residues.

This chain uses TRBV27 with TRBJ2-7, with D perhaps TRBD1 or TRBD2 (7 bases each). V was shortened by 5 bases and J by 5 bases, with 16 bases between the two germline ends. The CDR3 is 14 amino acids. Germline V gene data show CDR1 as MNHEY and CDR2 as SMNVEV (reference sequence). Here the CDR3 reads CASSPQGGFNEQYF. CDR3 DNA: TGTGCCAGCAGTCCGCAGGGGGGGTTTAACGAGCAGTACTTC.

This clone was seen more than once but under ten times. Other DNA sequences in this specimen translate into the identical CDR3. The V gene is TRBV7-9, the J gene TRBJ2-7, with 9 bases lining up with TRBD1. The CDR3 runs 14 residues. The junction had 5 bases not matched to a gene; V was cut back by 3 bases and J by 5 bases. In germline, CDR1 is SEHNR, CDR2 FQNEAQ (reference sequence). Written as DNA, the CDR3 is TGTGCCAGCAGCTTTTTGACAGGGGGAGACGAGCAGTACTTC. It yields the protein CASSFLTGGDEQYF. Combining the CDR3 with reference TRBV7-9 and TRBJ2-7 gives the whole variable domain DTGVSQNPRHKITKRGQNVTFRCDPISEHNRLYWYRQTLGQGPEFLTYFQNEAQLEKSRLLSDRFSAERPKGSFSTLEIQRTEQGDSAMYLCASSFLTGGDEQYFGPGTRLTVT.